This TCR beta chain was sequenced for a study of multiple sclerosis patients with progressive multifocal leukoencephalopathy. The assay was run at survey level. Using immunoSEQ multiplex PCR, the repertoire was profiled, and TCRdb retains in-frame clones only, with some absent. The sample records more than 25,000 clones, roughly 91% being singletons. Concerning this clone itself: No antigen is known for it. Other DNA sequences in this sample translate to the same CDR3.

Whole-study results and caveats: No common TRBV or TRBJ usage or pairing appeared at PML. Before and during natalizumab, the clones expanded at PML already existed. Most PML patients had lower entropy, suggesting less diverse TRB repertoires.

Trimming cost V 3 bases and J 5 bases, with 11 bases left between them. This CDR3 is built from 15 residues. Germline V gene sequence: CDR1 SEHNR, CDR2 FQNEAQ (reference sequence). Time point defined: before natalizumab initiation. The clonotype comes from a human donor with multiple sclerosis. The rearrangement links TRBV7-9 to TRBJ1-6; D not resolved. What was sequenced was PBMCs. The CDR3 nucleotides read TGTGCCAGCAGCTTTTCTGGAAGGAATAATTCACCCCTCCACTTT. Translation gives CASSFSGRNNSPLHF.